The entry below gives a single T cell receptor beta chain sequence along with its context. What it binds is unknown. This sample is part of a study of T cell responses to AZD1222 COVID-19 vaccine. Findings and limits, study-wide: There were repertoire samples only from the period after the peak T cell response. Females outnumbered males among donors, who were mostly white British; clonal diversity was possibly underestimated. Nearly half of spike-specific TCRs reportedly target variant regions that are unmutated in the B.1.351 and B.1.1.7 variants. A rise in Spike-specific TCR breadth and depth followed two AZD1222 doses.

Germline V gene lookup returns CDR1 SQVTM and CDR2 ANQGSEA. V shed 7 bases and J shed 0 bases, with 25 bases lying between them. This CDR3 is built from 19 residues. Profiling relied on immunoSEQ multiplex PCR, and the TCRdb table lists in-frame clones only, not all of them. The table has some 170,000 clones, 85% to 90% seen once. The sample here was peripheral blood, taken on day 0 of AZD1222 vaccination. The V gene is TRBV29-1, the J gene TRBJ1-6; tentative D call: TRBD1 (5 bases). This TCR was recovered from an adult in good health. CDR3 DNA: TGCAGCGCGGCGTATTATCGGGGCGCGAAGAGCTCCTATAATTCACCCCTCCACTTT. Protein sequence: CSAAYYRGAKSSYNSPLHF.